This is a list of T cell receptor beta chains from one sample in a study of OX40 agonist ivuxolimab in advanced cancers. TCRdb's copy holds only in-frame clones and misses some; the assay was immunoSEQ multiplex PCR. The sample lists roughly 100,000 clones, around 86% seen once, with 0.3% to 0.35% in the top ten. The sample consisted of CD4+ or CD8+ T cells sorted from blood, taken in a trial of the OX40 agonist ivuxolimab. The receptors derive from an adult with an advanced solid tumor such as melanoma, head and neck, liver or kidney cancer. Each CDR3 is given with its conserved first and last residue. A D gene is named only where the DNA matches it firmly. The listing skips clone size in some rows; elsewhere it reads once, few, many or a size class.

abundance: once; j_gene: TRBJ1-2; v_gene: TRBV2; d_gene: -; CDR3nt: TGTGCCAGCAGTGAACAACAGAACTATGGCTACACCTTC; CDR3aa: CASSEQQNYGYTF
abundance: -; j_gene: TRBJ2-2; v_gene: TRBV6-5; d_gene: -; CDR3nt: TGTGCCAGCAGGTCAGGGTTTGGGGAGCTGTTTTTT; CDR3aa: CASRSGFGELFF
abundance: -; j_gene: TRBJ2-1; v_gene: TRBV18; d_gene: -; CDR3nt: TGTGCCAGCTCACCTTTATCCGGGGGGCATTACAATGAGCAGTTCTTC; CDR3aa: CASSPLSGGHYNEQFF
abundance: once; j_gene: TRBJ2-1; v_gene: TRBV7-8; d_gene: TRBD2; CDR3nt: TGTGCCAGCAGCTTTCCTAGCGGGGGATACAATGAGCAGTTCTTC; CDR3aa: CASSFPSGGYNEQFF
abundance: few; j_gene: TRBJ1-6; v_gene: TRBV19; d_gene: -; CDR3nt: TGTGCCAGTTCAGGGGACTCCTATAATTCACCCCTCCACTTT; CDR3aa: CASSGDSYNSPLHF
abundance: -; j_gene: TRBJ1-5; v_gene: TRBV4-1; d_gene: TRBD1; CDR3nt: TGCGCCAGCAGCCAAGCGACAGGGGAGCCCCAGCATTTT; CDR3aa: CASSQATGEPQHF
abundance: -; j_gene: TRBJ2-7; v_gene: TRBV6-1; d_gene: -; CDR3nt: TGTGCCAGCAGGGGGACAAACTTAGAGTGGCAGTACTTC; CDR3aa: CASRGTNLEWQYF
abundance: -; j_gene: TRBJ2-6; v_gene: TRBV5-1; d_gene: TRBD2; CDR3nt: TGCGCCAGCAGCTTGGACGGGGGGAGGGCTGTAGCTGGGGCCAACGTCCTGACTTTC; CDR3aa: CASSLDGGRAVAGANVLTF
abundance: -; j_gene: TRBJ1-1; v_gene: TRBV5-4; d_gene: -; CDR3nt: TGTGCCAGCAGCTTGGGGGCAGTGAACACTGAAGCTTTCTTT; CDR3aa: CASSLGAVNTEAFF
abundance: -; j_gene: TRBJ2-1; v_gene: TRBV6-5; d_gene: -; CDR3nt: TGTGCCAGCAGCCAAAACAATGAGCAGTTCTTC; CDR3aa: CASSQNNEQFF
abundance: once; j_gene: TRBJ2-7; v_gene: TRBV11-1; d_gene: -; CDR3nt: TGTGCCAGCAGCTTAGCGAAGGGGCCAGACCGGTCCTACGAGCAGTACTTC; CDR3aa: CASSLAKGPDRSYEQYF
abundance: few; j_gene: TRBJ2-7; v_gene: TRBV6-5; d_gene: -; CDR3nt: TGTGCCAGCAGTTACAGGGACTGGGGCTCCTACGAGCAGTACTTC; CDR3aa: CASSYRDWGSYEQYF
abundance: -; j_gene: TRBJ2-2; v_gene: TRBV7-2; d_gene: TRBD2; CDR3nt: TGTGCCAGCAGCGTTACTAGCGGGGGCCACACCGGGGAGCTGTTTTTT; CDR3aa: CASSVTSGGHTGELFF
abundance: -; j_gene: TRBJ2-3; v_gene: TRBV4-1; d_gene: -; CDR3nt: TGCGCCAGCAGCCAAGTAGTCTCTAGCACAGATACGCAGTATTTT; CDR3aa: CASSQVVSSTDTQYF
abundance: -; j_gene: TRBJ2-3; v_gene: TRBV4-1; d_gene: TRBD2; CDR3nt: TGCGCCAGCAGCCAAGGGGTAACCGGGACTAGCGGGGGGGCCACAGATACGCAGTATTTT; CDR3aa: CASSQGVTGTSGGATDTQYF
abundance: -; j_gene: TRBJ1-2; v_gene: TRBV7-8; d_gene: -; CDR3nt: TGTGCCAGCAGCCCAAGCCGTGGGAACTATGGCTACACCTTC; CDR3aa: CASSPSRGNYGYTF
abundance: -; j_gene: TRBJ2-1; v_gene: TRBV15; d_gene: -; CDR3nt: TGTGCCACCAGCCGTAATCCCAATGAGCAGTTCTTC; CDR3aa: CATSRNPNEQFF
abundance: -; j_gene: TRBJ2-1; v_gene: TRBV10-1; d_gene: TRBD1; CDR3nt: TGCCCTGCTAATAGGGGGCTCTTCTACAATGAGCAGTTCTTC; CDR3aa: CPANRGLFYNEQFF
abundance: -; j_gene: TRBJ2-1; v_gene: TRBV6-5; d_gene: -; CDR3nt: TGTGCCAGCAGTTACGAGGCTACCTCCAACAATGAGCAGTTCTTC; CDR3aa: CASSYEATSNNEQFF
abundance: -; j_gene: TRBJ1-5; v_gene: TRBV6-5; d_gene: TRBD1; CDR3nt: TGTGCCAGCAGTTCTCGGACAGGGGTCAATCAGCCCCAGCATTTT; CDR3aa: CASSSRTGVNQPQHF
abundance: -; j_gene: TRBJ2-3; v_gene: TRBV14; d_gene: -; CDR3nt: TGTGCCAGCAGCCACAGGGGAGGCACAGATACGCAGTATTTT; CDR3aa: CASSHRGGTDTQYF
abundance: -; j_gene: TRBJ2-7; v_gene: TRBV2; d_gene: TRBD1; CDR3nt: TGTGCCAGCGCACCACGGGACAGGGGTTTCCGGGGGGCTACCGAGCAGTACTTC; CDR3aa: CASAPRDRGFRGATEQYF
abundance: -; j_gene: TRBJ1-6; v_gene: TRBV14; d_gene: -; CDR3nt: TGTGCCAGCAGTAGCAACGCGGCCTATAATTCACCCCTCCACTTT; CDR3aa: CASSSNAAYNSPLHF
abundance: -; j_gene: TRBJ2-1; v_gene: TRBV6-5; d_gene: -; CDR3nt: TGTGCCAGCAACAAAGGCCAGGGCAGTTACAATGAGCAGTTCTTC; CDR3aa: CASNKGQGSYNEQFF
abundance: -; j_gene: TRBJ2-1; v_gene: TRBV20-1; d_gene: -; CDR3nt: TGCAGTGCCCAGAGGAGGAATGAGCAGTTCTTC; CDR3aa: CSAQRRNEQFF
abundance: -; j_gene: TRBJ1-5; v_gene: TRBV10-3; d_gene: TRBD1; CDR3nt: TGTGCCATCAGTGAAGGATCCAGGGGGCTCAATCAGCCCCAGCATTTT; CDR3aa: CAISEGSRGLNQPQHF
abundance: -; j_gene: TRBJ2-2; v_gene: TRBV18; d_gene: -; CDR3nt: TGTGCCAGCTCACCACCGGGCAGGCAGAACACCGGGGAGCTGTTTTTT; CDR3aa: CASSPPGRQNTGELFF
abundance: once; j_gene: TRBJ2-7; v_gene: TRBV6-6; d_gene: -; CDR3nt: TGTGCCAGCAGTTACTCGTTTTTTGAGCAGTACTTC; CDR3aa: CASSYSFFEQYF
abundance: -; j_gene: TRBJ1-1; v_gene: TRBV5-1; d_gene: -; CDR3nt: TGCGCCAGCAGCTTCTGGGGCACGAACACTGAAGCTTTCTTT; CDR3aa: CASSFWGTNTEAFF
abundance: once; j_gene: TRBJ1-3; v_gene: TRBV4-1; d_gene: TRBD1; CDR3nt: TGCGCCAGCAGCCAAGATATTGCGACAGGGTCTCTTTCTGGAAACACCATATATTTT; CDR3aa: CASSQDIATGSLSGNTIYF
abundance: -; j_gene: TRBJ2-7; v_gene: TRBV2; d_gene: TRBD1; CDR3nt: TGTGCCAGCAGTAGGGACAGGGGCCCCTACGAGCAGTACTTC; CDR3aa: CASSRDRGPYEQYF
abundance: -; j_gene: TRBJ1-6; v_gene: TRBV6-4; d_gene: -; CDR3nt: TGTGCCAGCAGAGCGGAGGGGGACAATTCACCCCTCCACTTT; CDR3aa: CASRAEGDNSPLHF
abundance: few; j_gene: TRBJ2-2; v_gene: TRBV4-2; d_gene: TRBD2; CDR3nt: TGTGCCAGCAGCCAAGATAGGACGGGGGGGATGACCGGGGAGCTGTTTTTT; CDR3aa: CASSQDRTGGMTGELFF
abundance: -; j_gene: TRBJ2-5; v_gene: TRBV7-7; d_gene: TRBD1; CDR3nt: TGTGCTAGCAGTACTGGGACAGGCCAAGAGACCCAGTACTTC; CDR3aa: CASSTGTGQETQYF
abundance: -; j_gene: TRBJ1-6; v_gene: TRBV15; d_gene: -; CDR3nt: TGTGCCACCTCCTTGGGCGAATCAGTGGCACCCCTCCACTTT; CDR3aa: CATSLGESVAPLHF